This TCR beta chain was observed in a study of vaccination and CD4 T cells after COVID-19. Study-wide background: Post-COVID samples were collected a median 101 days following diagnosis, spanning 35 to 161.

Findings and caveats of the study: Post-vaccination reactive clonotypes (median about 40) did not differ significantly from post-infection (about 20).

This clonotype turned up a few times. The antigen is unknown. The study sequenced cultured CD4+ T cell DNA using the Oncomine TCR Beta short-read assay. TCRdb fed the PCR reads into MiXCR, producing one record per CDR3 protein. The sample lists about 13,000 distinct CDR3 sequences; 35% were seen once. Treatment denoted: 10-day PBMC culture with coronavirus spike peptide pools or control peptides (ViraFEST assay). This clonotype was obtained from a human donor who had recovered from COVID-19. Sequencing input: CD4+ T cells from blood, cultured in vitro.

The CDR3 is CASQGGGGAAKNIQYF. CDR3 nucleotide sequence: TGTGCCAGCCAGGGAGGTGGGGGGGCGGCCAAAAACATTCAGTACTTC. This sequence joins TRBV10-3 and TRBJ2-4; possibly TRBD2 for D (7 bases). This CDR3 contains 16 residues. CDR1 and CDR2 (germline): ENHRY, SYGVKD. V was pared by 10 bases and J by 1 base, with 20 bases between.